This entry lists 31 T cell receptor beta chains sequenced from one sample in a study of T cell changes during pregnancy in multiple sclerosis. This table comes from immunoSEQ multiplex PCR, and its TCRdb copy is limited to in-frame clones, with some not included. The sample yields over 90,000 clones, 92% seen once. The sequenced sample was peripheral blood, obtained after pregnancy. These receptors were collected from a female donor with multiple sclerosis, enrolled in a pregnancy study.

The V gene is TRBV28, the J gene TRBJ2-3; D ambiguous. Germline V gene data show CDR1 as MDHEN and CDR2 as SYDVKM. V lost 5 bases and J lost 2, with 8 bases in between. The CDR3 is made up of 13 amino acids. The CDR3 nucleotides read TGTGCCAGCAGTCCTCGTCCCACAGATACGCAGTATTTT. Its protein product is CASSPRPTDTQYF.

J is TRBJ1-2 and V is TRBV10-3; the match to TRBD1 covers 7 bases. This CDR3 comprises 12 residues. V shed 6 bases, J shed 5 bases, and the junction held 3 bases outside the gene matches. Germline CDR1 is ENHRY and CDR2 is SYGVKD. This CDR3 is CAISEGQYGYTF. In DNA form, the CDR3 reads TGTGCCATCAGCGAGGGACAGTATGGCTACACCTTC.

The gene calls are TRBV11-2 and TRBJ2-2; D unresolved. The CDR3 totals 14 residues. Germline-derived CDR1 and CDR2 are SGHAT and FQNNGV. Trimming removed 3 bases at V and 1 base at J, with 6 bases between. In nucleotides, the CDR3 is TGTGCCAGCAGCTTCCTACGGAACACCGGGGAGCTGTTTTTT. This codes for CASSFLRNTGELFF.

CDR3 region: CASSPYRRTGELFF. The CDR3 DNA reads TGTGCCAGCAGCCCCTACCGCCGAACCGGGGAGCTGTTTTTT. The J gene is TRBJ2-2, the V gene TRBV6-5; D call uncertain. Germline CDR1 and CDR2: MNHEY and SVGAGI. This CDR3 comprises 14 residues. V was trimmed by 6 bases and J by 5 bases, leaving 13 bases between them.

This chain joins TRBV5-5 and TRBJ2-7; maybe TRBD2 (7 bases). Trimming pared 2 bases from V and 1 base from J, leaving 16 bases between. The CDR3 sequence is 16 residues long. Germline-derived CDR1 and CDR2 are SGHKS and YYEKEE (reference sequence). DNA for the CDR3: TGTGCCAGCAGCTTAGCCGGGGGGACACCGTCCTACGAGCAGTACTTC. Amino acids: CASSLAGGTPSYEQYF.

This chain connects TRBV28 to TRBJ2-1, with 7 nucleotides matching TRBD1. CDR1 and CDR2 (germline): MDHEN, SYDVKM. The CDR3 has 17 amino acids. Trimming removed 5 bases from V and 7 bases from J; junction bases left unmatched: 17. CDR3 coding DNA: TGTGCCAGCAGTGCCTCCCCGCCGGGGACAGAGGGAAATGAGCAGTTCTTC. It is translated as CASSASPPGTEGNEQFF.

A single count supports this clone. V usage is TRBV10-3 and J usage is TRBJ2-3, with a weak D call TRBD2 (6 bases). Germline V lookup: CDR1 ENHRY, CDR2 SYGVKD. V was trimmed by 2 bases and J by 1 base, leaving 10 bases between them. The CDR3 sequence is 15 residues long. The CDR3 reads CAISEGSGRTDTQYF. The CDR3 bases are TGTGCCATCAGTGAGGGTAGCGGACGCACAGATACGCAGTATTTT.

The chain employs TRBV29-1 and TRBJ2-5; 11 bases map to TRBD1. With 3 bases clipped from V and 4 bases from J, the junction kept 10 bases outside the gene matches. Germline values: CDR1 SQVTM, CDR2 ANQGSEA. The CDR3 has 16 residues. CDR3: CSVDGTIGTGGETQYF. The CDR3 DNA reads as TGCAGCGTTGACGGCACCATAGGGACAGGGGGAGAGACCCAGTACTTC. Full variable domain (missing parts from reference TRBV29-1 and TRBJ2-5): SAVISQKPSRDICQRGTSLTIQCQVDSQVTMMFWYRQQPGQSLTLIATANQGSEATYESGFVIDKFPISRPNLTFSTLTVSNMSPEDSSIYLCSVDGTIGTGGETQYFGPGTRLLVL.

The rearrangement uses TRBV29-1 and TRBJ2-7; D is uncertain. This CDR3 contains 15 residues. The V gene lost 0 bases and the J gene lost 3 bases, with 15 bases spanning the gap. Germline CDR1 is SQVTM and CDR2 is ANQGSEA. The DNA of the CDR3 is TGCAGCGTTGAAGAGGAGTCGGATACTCTCTACGAGCAGTACTTC. Translation gives CSVEEESDTLYEQYF.

This chain joins TRBV18 and TRBJ2-5; 7 bases map to TRBD1. The germline V gene encodes CDR1 KGHSH and CDR2 LQKENI. The V segment lost 5 bases and the J segment 2 bases; nucleotides outside the gene matches: 8. This CDR3 is 15 amino acids long. In DNA, the CDR3 is TGTGCCAGCTCAACGACAGGGATGGGACAAGAGACCCAGTACTTC. Amino acids: CASSTTGMGQETQYF.

Only one count was recorded for this clone. The chain uses TRBV15 and TRBJ2-1; 14 nucleotides align to TRBD2. V lost 5 bases and J lost 8; bases outside the gene matches: 5. Germline V gives CDR1 LNHNV, CDR2 YYDKDF (reference sequence). CDR3 length: 15 residues. CDR3 bases: TGTGCCACCAGCGGTGGACTAGCGGGAGGCGATGAGCAGTTCTTC. It codes for CATSGGLAGGDEQFF.

The chain couples TRBV30 to TRBJ1-1; 7 bases fit TRBD1. J lost 4 bases, V lost 5 bases, and 7 bases had no gene match. From germline, CDR1 is GTSNPN and CDR2 SVGIG (reference sequence). CDR3 length equals 13 residues. The DNA for the CDR3 is TGTGCCTGGGACCAAGGGACAGCCACTGAAGCTTTCTTT. Its protein is CAWDQGTATEAFF.

V gene TRBV5-1 combines with J gene TRBJ2-5; D is perhaps TRBD1 (6 bases). This CDR3 has 19 residues. Trimming pared 7 bases from V and 2 bases from J, leaving 30 bases between. The germline V gene encodes CDR1 SGHRS and CDR2 YFSETQ. CDR3 residues: CASPTPRDTRWRSQETQYF. The CDR3, as DNA: TGCGCCAGCCCCACGCCCCGGGACACCCGTTGGAGGAGTCAAGAGACCCAGTACTTC.

This chain connects TRBV6-6 to TRBJ1-2; D uncertain. The V end lost 5 bases, the J end lost 8 bases, and 18 bases lay between the germline ends. The CDR3 totals 14 residues. Germline values: CDR1 MNHNY, CDR2 SVGAGI (reference sequence). CDR3 sequence reads: CASSQQGQTGGYTF. The CDR3 DNA is TGTGCCAGCAGTCAACAAGGCCAAACGGGAGGCTACACCTTC.

The chain employs TRBV19 and TRBJ2-7; 8 nucleotides line up with TRBD1. The CDR3 consists of 16 residues. Looked up from germline, CDR1 is LNHDA and CDR2 is SQIVND (reference sequence). V lost 1 base, J lost 3 bases, and 8 bases stayed unmatched. CDR3 coding DNA: TGTGCCAGTAGTATAGCCTCAGGGGGCGCGAGCTACGAGCAGTACTTC. Translating it yields CASSIASGGASYEQYF.

V usage is TRBV10-3 and J usage is TRBJ2-3; tentatively, D is TRBD2 (6 bases). CDR1 is ENHRY, CDR2 SYGVKD, per germline. V was cut by 6 bases and J by 2 bases, with 15 bases left in between. The CDR3 loop spans 15 amino acids. The CDR3: CAISFTTSTTDTQYF. In DNA, the CDR3 is TGTGCCATCAGCTTTACTACTAGCACCACAGATACGCAGTATTTT.

The rearrangement uses TRBV6-1 and TRBJ1-4; tentatively, D is TRBD1 (6 bases). There are 16 residues in the CDR3. Germline V gives CDR1 MNHNS, CDR2 SASEGT. With 1 base removed from V and 3 bases from J, the gap between germline ends came to 12 bases. DNA of the CDR3: TGTGCCAGCAGTGAAGGTGGGGGGGCGGCTAATGAAAAACTGTTTTTT. Amino acid sequence: CASSEGGGAANEKLFF.

This chain joins TRBV7-3 and TRBJ2-3; 8 positions match TRBD1. The germline CDR1 and CDR2 sequences are SGHTA and FQGTGA. The length of the CDR3 is 15 residues. The V and J ends lost 5 bases and 1 base, in that order; junction bases with no gene match: 5. DNA of the CDR3: TGTGCCAGCAGCCCAGGGGACAGGCGCACAGATACGCAGTATTTT. Translation gives CASSPGDRRTDTQYF.

The chain joins TRBV7-2 to TRBJ1-2, with 10 bases lining up with TRBD1. Germline trimming cut 5 bases from V and 7 bases from J; bases unmatched to any gene: 7. The CDR3 totals 14 residues. In germline, CDR1 is SGHTA, CDR2 FQGNSA. The CDR3, as DNA: TGTGCCAGCAGCCCAGGGGACAGGGGTAGTGGCTACACCTTC. Translated, it gives CASSPGDRGSGYTF.

The chain employs TRBV5-4 and TRBJ2-1; TRBD2 matches 9 bases. The germline gives CDR1 SGHNT, CDR2 YYREEE (reference sequence). V gave up 3 bases and J gave up 7 bases; unmatched junction bases: 8. CDR3 length: 15 residues. CDR3 in amino acids: CASSSGGLAGNEQFF. CDR3 bases: TGTGCCAGCAGCTCGGGTGGGCTAGCGGGGAATGAGCAGTTCTTC.

This chain connects TRBV15 to TRBJ1-4, with no clear D. Trimming took off 3 bases at V and 0 bases at J, with 8 bases between the two ends. This CDR3 is built from 15 residues. Germline V gene data show CDR1 as LNHNV and CDR2 as YYDKDF (reference sequence). CDR3 nucleotide sequence: TGTGCCACCAGCAGCCGAGTTGCAACTAATGAAAAACTGTTTTTT. This translates into CATSSRVATNEKLFF.

The V and J genes are TRBV29-1 and TRBJ2-5; 8 bases match TRBD2. This CDR3 has 15 residues. Germline loops: CDR1 SQVTM, CDR2 ANQGSEA. The V gene end was trimmed by 2 bases and the J gene end by 2 bases; junction bases not matched to a gene: 7. The CDR3 DNA sequence: TGCAGCGTTGAAAGGGCTAGCGGGCGTCAAGAGACCCAGTACTTC. It is translated as CSVERASGRQETQYF.

The chain combines TRBV14 with TRBJ2-1, with D tentatively TRBD2 (5 bases). This CDR3 contains 15 residues. The germline CDR1 and CDR2 sequences are SGHDN and FVKESK. V was clipped by 0 bases and J by 6 bases, with 12 bases between them. CDR3 nucleotide sequence: TGTGCCAGCAGCCAAGATCTGGACTCGCTCAATGAGCAGTTCTTC. This encodes CASSQDLDSLNEQFF.

This chain joins TRBV5-4 and TRBJ2-1; maybe TRBD2 (6 bases). Per the germline V gene, CDR1 is SGHNT and CDR2 is YYREEE (reference sequence). Trimming left V 4 bases short and J 6 bases short, with 17 bases between. The CDR3 has 15 residues. The CDR3 protein is CASSPSAGRLNEQFF. The CDR3 coding sequence is TGTGCCAGCAGCCCTAGCGCGGGGAGGCTCAATGAGCAGTTCTTC.

This rearrangement joins TRBV6-1 to TRBJ1-5; 10 bases fit TRBD1. Trimming removed 6 bases from V and 7 bases from J; junction bases left unmatched: 9. Per germline, CDR1 MNHNS and CDR2 SASEGT. This CDR3 is 15 amino acids long. The CDR3 spells CASSAGTGVEQPQHF. The CDR3, as DNA: TGTGCCAGCAGCGCCGGGACAGGGGTCGAGCAGCCCCAGCATTTT.

The rearrangement uses TRBV27 and TRBJ2-4; possible D gene TRBD2, 6 bases. The germline CDR1 and CDR2 sequences are MNHEY and SMNVEV (reference sequence). The CDR3 covers 14 residues. Deletions cut 7 bases from V and 7 bases from J, with 17 bases between. This CDR3 is CASKGLMGGNIQYF. CDR3 DNA: TGTGCCAGCAAGGGCCTAATGGGGGGTAACATTCAGTACTTC.

The gene calls are TRBV11-2 and TRBJ2-1; 9 positions agree with TRBD2. J was trimmed by 4 bases and V by 0 bases; bases with no gene match: 1. This CDR3 is 15 amino acids long. Germline CDR1 SGHAT, CDR2 FQNNGV. CDR3 protein: CASSLDSGGYNEQFF. Written as DNA, the CDR3 is TGTGCCAGCAGCTTAGATAGCGGGGGATACAATGAGCAGTTCTTC.

The V gene is TRBV2, the J gene TRBJ1-2; TRBD1 matches at 7 bases. This CDR3 region has 13 residues. The germline V gene has CDR1 SNHLY and CDR2 FYNNEI. V was pared by 7 bases and J by 6 bases, with 8 bases of the junction left unmatched. Here the CDR3 reads CASIQDREDGYTF. The CDR3 coding sequence is TGTGCCAGCATTCAAGACAGGGAGGATGGCTACACCTTC.

The J gene is TRBJ2-1, the V gene TRBV29-1; the D gene is possibly TRBD1 (6 bases). CDR1 is SQVTM, CDR2 ANQGSEA, per germline. V was trimmed by 7 bases and J by 1 base, leaving 11 bases between them. The CDR3 sequence is 13 residues long. The CDR3 reads CSAGQFSYNEQFF. CDR3 nucleotides: TGCAGCGCAGGACAGTTTTCCTACAATGAGCAGTTCTTC.

This clone came up once. V gene TRBV14 combines with J gene TRBJ1-1, with D perhaps TRBD1 (5 bases). From germline, CDR1 is SGHDN and CDR2 FVKESK. V was clipped by 1 base and J by 5 bases, with 11 bases between them. The CDR3 is 14 residues long. CDR3 amino acids: CASSQGRVWTEAFF. Here the CDR3 DNA reads TGTGCCAGCAGCCAAGGCAGGGTTTGGACTGAAGCTTTCTTT.

Here the CDR3 reads CASTYRETPHNSPLHF. Here the CDR3 DNA reads TGTGCCAGCACCTACAGGGAAACCCCTCATAATTCACCCCTCCACTTT. This chain connects TRBV9 to TRBJ1-6; tentative D call: TRBD1 (6 bases). The V and J ends lost 6 bases and 5 bases respectively, with 18 bases between them. The CDR3 runs 16 residues. The V gene's germline CDR1 is SGDLS and CDR2 YYNGEE.